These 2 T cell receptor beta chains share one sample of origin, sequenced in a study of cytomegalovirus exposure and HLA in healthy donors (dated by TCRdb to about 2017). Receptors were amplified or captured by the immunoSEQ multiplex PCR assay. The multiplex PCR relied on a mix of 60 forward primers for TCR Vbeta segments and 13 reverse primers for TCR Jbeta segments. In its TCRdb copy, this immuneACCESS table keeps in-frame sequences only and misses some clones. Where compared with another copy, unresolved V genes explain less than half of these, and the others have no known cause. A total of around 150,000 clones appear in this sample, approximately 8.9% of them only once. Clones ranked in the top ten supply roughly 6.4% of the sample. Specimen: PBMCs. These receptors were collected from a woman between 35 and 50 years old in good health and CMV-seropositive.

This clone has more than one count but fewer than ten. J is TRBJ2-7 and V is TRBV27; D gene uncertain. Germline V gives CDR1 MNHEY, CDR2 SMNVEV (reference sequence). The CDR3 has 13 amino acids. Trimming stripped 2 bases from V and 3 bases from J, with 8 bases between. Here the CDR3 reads CASSLGQFYEQYF. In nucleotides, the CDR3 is TGTGCCAGCAGTTTAGGTCAGTTCTACGAGCAGTACTTC.

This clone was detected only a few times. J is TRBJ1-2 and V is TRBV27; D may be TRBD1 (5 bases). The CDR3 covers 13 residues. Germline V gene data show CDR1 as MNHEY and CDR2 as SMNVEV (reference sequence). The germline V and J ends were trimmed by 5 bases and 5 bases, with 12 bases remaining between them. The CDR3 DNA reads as TGTGCCAGCAGTCCCGGGGGAATATATGGCTACACCTTC. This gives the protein CASSPGGIYGYTF.